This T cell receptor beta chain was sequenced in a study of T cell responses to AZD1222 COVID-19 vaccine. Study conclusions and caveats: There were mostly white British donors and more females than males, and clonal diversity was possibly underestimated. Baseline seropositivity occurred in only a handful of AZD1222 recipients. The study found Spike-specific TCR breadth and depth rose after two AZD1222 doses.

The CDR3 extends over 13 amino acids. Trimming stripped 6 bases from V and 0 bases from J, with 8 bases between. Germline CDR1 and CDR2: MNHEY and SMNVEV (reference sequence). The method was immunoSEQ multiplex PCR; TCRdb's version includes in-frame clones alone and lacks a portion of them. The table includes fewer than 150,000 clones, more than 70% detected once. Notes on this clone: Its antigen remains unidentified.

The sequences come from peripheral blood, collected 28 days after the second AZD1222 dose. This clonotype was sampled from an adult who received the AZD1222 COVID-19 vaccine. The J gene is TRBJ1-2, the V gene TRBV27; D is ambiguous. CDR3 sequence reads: CASSSVPNYGYTF. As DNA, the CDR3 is TGTGCCAGCAGCTCTGTCCCTAACTATGGCTACACCTTC.